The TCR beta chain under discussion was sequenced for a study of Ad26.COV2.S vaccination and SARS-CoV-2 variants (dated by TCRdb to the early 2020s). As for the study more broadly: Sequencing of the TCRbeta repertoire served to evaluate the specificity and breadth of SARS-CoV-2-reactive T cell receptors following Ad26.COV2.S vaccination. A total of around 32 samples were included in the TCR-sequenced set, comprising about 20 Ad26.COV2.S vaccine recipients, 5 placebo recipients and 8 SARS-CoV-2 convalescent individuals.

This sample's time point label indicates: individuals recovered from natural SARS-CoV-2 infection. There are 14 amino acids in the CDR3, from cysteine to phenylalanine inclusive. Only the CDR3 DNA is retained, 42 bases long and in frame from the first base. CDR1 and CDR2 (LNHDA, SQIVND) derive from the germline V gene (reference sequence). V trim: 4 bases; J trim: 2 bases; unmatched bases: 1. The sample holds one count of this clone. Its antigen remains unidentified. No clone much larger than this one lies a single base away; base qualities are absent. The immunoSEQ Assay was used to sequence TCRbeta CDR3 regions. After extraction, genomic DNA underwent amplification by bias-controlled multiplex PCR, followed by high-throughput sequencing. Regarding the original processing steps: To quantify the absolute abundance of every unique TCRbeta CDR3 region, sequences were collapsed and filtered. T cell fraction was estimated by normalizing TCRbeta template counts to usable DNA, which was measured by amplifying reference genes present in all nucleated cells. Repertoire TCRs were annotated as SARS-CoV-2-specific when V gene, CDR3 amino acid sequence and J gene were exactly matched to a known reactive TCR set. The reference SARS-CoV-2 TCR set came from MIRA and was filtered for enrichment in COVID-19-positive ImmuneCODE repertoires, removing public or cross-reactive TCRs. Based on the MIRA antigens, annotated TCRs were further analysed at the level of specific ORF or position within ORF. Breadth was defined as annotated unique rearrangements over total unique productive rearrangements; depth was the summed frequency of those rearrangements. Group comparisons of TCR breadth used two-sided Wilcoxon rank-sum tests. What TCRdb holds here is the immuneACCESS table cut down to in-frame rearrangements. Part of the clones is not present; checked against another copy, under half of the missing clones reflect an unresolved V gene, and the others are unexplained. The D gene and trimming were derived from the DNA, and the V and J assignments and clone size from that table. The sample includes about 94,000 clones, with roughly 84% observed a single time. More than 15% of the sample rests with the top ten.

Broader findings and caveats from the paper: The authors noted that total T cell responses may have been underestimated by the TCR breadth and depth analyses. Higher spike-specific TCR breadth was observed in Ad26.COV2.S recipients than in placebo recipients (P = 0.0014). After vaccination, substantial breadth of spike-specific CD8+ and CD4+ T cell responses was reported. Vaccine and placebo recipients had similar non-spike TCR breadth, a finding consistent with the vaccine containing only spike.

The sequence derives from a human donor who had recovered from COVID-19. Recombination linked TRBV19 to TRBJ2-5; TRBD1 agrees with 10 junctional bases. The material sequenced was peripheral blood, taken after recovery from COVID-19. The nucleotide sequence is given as TGTGCCAGTAGTAGGGACAGGGGACAAGAGACCCAGTACTTC. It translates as CASSRDRGQETQYF.